A selection of T cell receptor beta chains follows, all from one sample in a study of human T cells and chemical hapten exposure. TCRdb reprocessed the RACE reads with MiXCR, giving one entry per CDR3 protein. Among roughly 380,000 distinct CDR3 sequences listed, roughly 5% were seen once. The sequences come from whole blood, collected in connection with sensitization to the hapten diphenylcyclopropenone (DPC). The source is a woman in her forties or fifties with alopecia areata. Some clones in this sample may be carry-over from other donors' samples. The CDR3 runs from the conserved cysteine through the conserved F or W. D genes are given only for firm matches. Expanded clones are given a class, and other clones once, few, many or no size at all.

clone_size: many
d_call: TRBD2
v_call: TRBV7-2
j_call: TRBJ2-3
cdr3_nt: TGTGCCAGCAGCTCCATAGCGGGAGAGGGTACGCAGTATTTT
cdr3_aa: CASSSIAGEGTQYF

clone_size: many
d_call: -
v_call: TRBV3-1
j_call: TRBJ2-1
cdr3_nt: TGTGCCAGCAGCCAAGGGTTCCCCAATGAGCAGTTCTTC
cdr3_aa: CASSQGFPNEQFF

clone_size: few
d_call: -
v_call: TRBV7-2
j_call: TRBJ1-4
cdr3_nt: TGTGCCAGCAGCTTAGCAGCGGACCCAACTAATGAAAAACTGTTTTTT
cdr3_aa: CASSLAADPTNEKLFF

clone_size: many
d_call: TRBD2
v_call: TRBV5-1
j_call: TRBJ2-3
cdr3_nt: TGCGCCAGCAGCCTCGGACTAGCGGGAGGGTTGGATACGCAGTATTTT
cdr3_aa: CASSLGLAGGLDTQYF

clone_size: few
d_call: TRBD1
v_call: TRBV4-1
j_call: TRBJ2-1
cdr3_nt: TGCGCCAGCAGCTATGGACAGGGGCTGGGATACAATGAGCAGTTCTTC
cdr3_aa: CASSYGQGLGYNEQFF

clone_size: -
d_call: TRBD2
v_call: TRBV2
j_call: TRBJ2-7
cdr3_nt: TGTGCCGGTCGGGGTAGCGGGAGTAGTAGTTACGAGCAGTACTTC
cdr3_aa: CAGRGSGSSSYEQYF

clone_size: many
d_call: TRBD1
v_call: TRBV12-3/TRBV12-4
j_call: TRBJ2-4
cdr3_nt: TGTGCCAGCAGTCTTGTGGGACAGGGGGCCAAAAACATTCAGTACTTC
cdr3_aa: CASSLVGQGAKNIQYF

clone_size: many
d_call: -
v_call: TRBV6-2/TRBV6-3
j_call: TRBJ2-5
cdr3_nt: TGTGCCAGCAGTCCCCCGGACTGGGGTGGGACCCAGTACTTC
cdr3_aa: CASSPPDWGGTQYF

clone_size: many
d_call: -
v_call: TRBV2
j_call: TRBJ2-5
cdr3_nt: TGTGCCAGCAGTCCGGGCCAACAGCGAAAGACCCAGTACTTC
cdr3_aa: CASSPGQQRKTQYF

clone_size: few
d_call: -
v_call: TRBV21-1
j_call: TRBJ1-2
cdr3_nt: TGTGCCAGCAGCATCCGGGACAGGGCTAACTATGGCTACACCTTC
cdr3_aa: CASSIRDRANYGYTF

clone_size: -
d_call: TRBD1
v_call: TRBV27
j_call: TRBJ2-7
cdr3_nt: TGTGCCAGCAGTGGTGGGAACACAGGGGGCGGCTACGAGCAGTACTTC
cdr3_aa: CASSGGNTGGGYEQYF

clone_size: many
d_call: -
v_call: TRBV5-6
j_call: TRBJ2-1
cdr3_nt: TGTGCCAGCAGCTTTAGCGGCCTAGTATACAATGAGCAGTTCTTC
cdr3_aa: CASSFSGLVYNEQFF

clone_size: few
d_call: -
v_call: TRBV20-1
j_call: TRBJ1-1
cdr3_nt: TGCAGTGCTAGGAGGGTGGACACTGAAGCTTTCTTT
cdr3_aa: CSARRVDTEAFF

clone_size: many
d_call: -
v_call: TRBV11-1
j_call: TRBJ1-2
cdr3_nt: TGTGCCAGCAGCTTAGCTGGGACCACAACCTATGGCTACACCTTC
cdr3_aa: CASSLAGTTTYGYTF

clone_size: -
d_call: TRBD1
v_call: TRBV5-1
j_call: TRBJ1-1
cdr3_nt: TGCGCCAGCAGCTTTGGGACAGGGGCGCGGAGCACTGAAGCTTTCTTT
cdr3_aa: CASSFGTGARSTEAFF

clone_size: -
d_call: -
v_call: TRBV20-1
j_call: TRBJ2-3
cdr3_nt: TGCAGTGCTTTTTACACAGGCACAGATACGCAGTATTTT
cdr3_aa: CSAFYTGTDTQYF

clone_size: many
d_call: -
v_call: TRBV20-1
j_call: TRBJ2-1
cdr3_nt: TGCAGTGCGAGAGACCCGACAGACTACAATGAGCAGTTCTTC
cdr3_aa: CSARDPTDYNEQFF

clone_size: many
d_call: -
v_call: TRBV6-4
j_call: TRBJ1-1
cdr3_nt: TGTGCCAGCAGTGAGAGTCCGATGAACACTGAAGCTTTCTTT
cdr3_aa: CASSESPMNTEAFF

clone_size: many
d_call: TRBD2
v_call: TRBV20-1
j_call: TRBJ2-1
cdr3_nt: TGCAGTGCTAGAGAGGGGACTAGCGGCTACAATGAGCAGTTCTTC
cdr3_aa: CSAREGTSGYNEQFF

clone_size: many
d_call: -
v_call: TRBV20-1
j_call: TRBJ2-1
cdr3_nt: TGCAGTGCTAGAGAGGGGGCCTCCCAGCGGCCAACCTACAATGAGCAGTTCTTC
cdr3_aa: CSAREGASQRPTYNEQFF

clone_size: -
d_call: -
v_call: TRBV12-3/TRBV12-4
j_call: TRBJ2-1
cdr3_nt: TGTGCCAGCACCCAGGAGGGGGCAGCGTACAATGAGCAGTTCTTC
cdr3_aa: CASTQEGAAYNEQFF

clone_size: few
d_call: TRBD2
v_call: TRBV12-3/TRBV12-4
j_call: TRBJ2-1
cdr3_nt: TGTGCCAGCAGTTTAACAGGACTAGGCACTGAGCAGTTCTTC
cdr3_aa: CASSLTGLGTEQFF

clone_size: many
d_call: TRBD1
v_call: TRBV29-1
j_call: TRBJ2-3
cdr3_nt: TGCAGCGTCCGGGACAGTGCAAATACGCAGTATTTT
cdr3_aa: CSVRDSANTQYF

clone_size: -
d_call: -
v_call: TRBV24-1
j_call: TRBJ2-3
cdr3_nt: TGTGCCACCAGTGACCGTAGCGGAGATACGCAGTATTTT
cdr3_aa: CATSDRSGDTQYF

clone_size: many
d_call: -
v_call: TRBV7-2
j_call: TRBJ1-5
cdr3_nt: TGTGCCAGCAGCTTAGCGCAAGGGGCCCATCAGCCCCAGCATTTT
cdr3_aa: CASSLAQGAHQPQHF

clone_size: few
d_call: -
v_call: TRBV12-3/TRBV12-4
j_call: TRBJ2-7
cdr3_nt: TGTGCCAGCAGCCGGGAGTCCTCATCCTACGAGCAGTACTTC
cdr3_aa: CASSRESSSYEQYF

clone_size: -
d_call: -
v_call: TRBV12-3/TRBV12-4
j_call: TRBJ1-4
cdr3_nt: TGTGCCAGCAGTTTCCCGGACAGTAAGGATGAAAAACTGTTTTTT
cdr3_aa: CASSFPDSKDEKLFF

clone_size: few
d_call: TRBD1
v_call: TRBV12-3/TRBV12-4
j_call: TRBJ1-1
cdr3_nt: TGTGCCAGCACTATGACAGGGATCGGCACTGAAGCTTTCTTT
cdr3_aa: CASTMTGIGTEAFF

clone_size: many
d_call: TRBD1
v_call: TRBV4-2
j_call: TRBJ2-2
cdr3_nt: TGTGCCAGCAGCCAAGAGGAGGACAGGGAAATCGGGGAGCTGTTTTTT
cdr3_aa: CASSQEEDREIGELFF

clone_size: -
d_call: -
v_call: TRBV5-1
j_call: TRBJ1-1
cdr3_nt: TGCGCCAGCAGCCAGGGAACAGCCTACACTGAAGCTTTCTTT
cdr3_aa: CASSQGTAYTEAFF

clone_size: -
d_call: TRBD2
v_call: TRBV7-9
j_call: TRBJ2-5
cdr3_nt: TGTGCCAGCAGCCCAGAGTCCCTAGCGGGGGACCAGTACTTC
cdr3_aa: CASSPESLAGDQYF

clone_size: many
d_call: -
v_call: TRBV20-1
j_call: TRBJ1-3
cdr3_nt: TGCAGTGCTAGAGTACAGTTCGCAAACACCATATATTTT
cdr3_aa: CSARVQFANTIYF

clone_size: many
d_call: -
v_call: TRBV7-9
j_call: TRBJ1-4
cdr3_nt: TGTGCCAGCAGTCTCCGGGGCAGGATCAATGAAAAACTGTTTTTT
cdr3_aa: CASSLRGRINEKLFF

clone_size: -
d_call: -
v_call: TRBV6-5
j_call: TRBJ1-4
cdr3_nt: TGTGCCGCCGGGGGGGGCCATAATGAAAAACTGTTTTTT
cdr3_aa: CAAGGGHNEKLFF

clone_size: few
d_call: -
v_call: TRBV20-1
j_call: TRBJ1-5
cdr3_nt: TGCAGTGCTAGAGATCCGGCCTACAATCAGCCCCAGCATTTT
cdr3_aa: CSARDPAYNQPQHF

clone_size: few
d_call: -
v_call: TRBV2
j_call: TRBJ1-1
cdr3_nt: TGTGCCAGCAGTGAAGAGCAGGGTGGCACTGAAGCTTTCTTT
cdr3_aa: CASSEEQGGTEAFF

clone_size: few
d_call: TRBD1
v_call: TRBV12-3/TRBV12-4
j_call: TRBJ2-2
cdr3_nt: TGTGCCAACACCCTCCGGGACAGTCACACCGGGGAGCTGTTTTTT
cdr3_aa: CANTLRDSHTGELFF

clone_size: many
d_call: TRBD2
v_call: TRBV6-2/TRBV6-3
j_call: TRBJ2-7
cdr3_nt: TGTGCCAGCAGTTACTCACCTCCGACTAGCGGGAGTAGGTACGAGCAGTACTTC
cdr3_aa: CASSYSPPTSGSRYEQYF

clone_size: many
d_call: -
v_call: TRBV9
j_call: TRBJ1-6
cdr3_nt: TGTGCCAGCAGCGTAGGAGTAGAGGGTTCACCCCTCCACTTT
cdr3_aa: CASSVGVEGSPLHF

clone_size: many
d_call: -
v_call: TRBV12-3/TRBV12-4
j_call: TRBJ1-1
cdr3_nt: TGTGCCAGCAGTGGAAGACCAGGGAACACTGAAGCTTTCTTT
cdr3_aa: CASSGRPGNTEAFF

clone_size: -
d_call: TRBD1
v_call: TRBV27
j_call: TRBJ1-6
cdr3_nt: TGTGCCAGCAGTTTCTGGGACAGGGGCTCCTATAATTCACCCCTCCACTTT
cdr3_aa: CASSFWDRGSYNSPLHF

clone_size: many
d_call: TRBD2
v_call: TRBV6-2/TRBV6-3
j_call: TRBJ2-1
cdr3_nt: TGTGCCAGCAGTTACTCCGCTAGCGGGAGGCCGCCCGGGGAGCAGTTCTTC
cdr3_aa: CASSYSASGRPPGEQFF

clone_size: -
d_call: -
v_call: TRBV6-5
j_call: TRBJ1-1
cdr3_nt: TGTGCCAGCAGTTACGGGACACGAACCGAAGCTTTCTTT
cdr3_aa: CASSYGTRTEAFF

clone_size: many
d_call: -
v_call: TRBV5-5
j_call: TRBJ1-1
cdr3_nt: TGTGCCAGCAGCCATGCCGGGACATTGAACACTGAAGCTTTCTTT
cdr3_aa: CASSHAGTLNTEAFF

clone_size: -
d_call: -
v_call: TRBV5-1
j_call: TRBJ2-1
cdr3_nt: TGCGCCAGCGGCGGAGGCCGTCCCGCCTACAATGAGCAGTTCTTC
cdr3_aa: CASGGGRPAYNEQFF

clone_size: -
d_call: -
v_call: TRBV28
j_call: TRBJ2-5
cdr3_nt: TGTGCCAGCAGTTTTGTAGAGACCCAGTACTTC
cdr3_aa: CASSFVETQYF

clone_size: few
d_call: -
v_call: TRBV7-3
j_call: TRBJ1-1
cdr3_nt: TGTGCCAGCAGCCGAGCAGCGAACACTGAAGCTTTCTTT
cdr3_aa: CASSRAANTEAFF

clone_size: many
d_call: TRBD1
v_call: TRBV2
j_call: TRBJ2-3
cdr3_nt: TGTGCCAGCAGACTCGGGACGGGACAGGCCACAGATACGCAGTATTTT
cdr3_aa: CASRLGTGQATDTQYF

clone_size: -
d_call: -
v_call: TRBV27
j_call: TRBJ2-3
cdr3_nt: TGTGCCAGCAGAAGGAGGGAGTCGACAGATACGCAGTATTTT
cdr3_aa: CASRRRESTDTQYF

clone_size: -
d_call: TRBD2
v_call: TRBV6-2/TRBV6-3
j_call: TRBJ2-3
cdr3_nt: TGTGCCAGCAGTCCAGGGGTGCTAGCGGGACTCTCAGATACGCAGTATTTT
cdr3_aa: CASSPGVLAGLSDTQYF

clone_size: many
d_call: -
v_call: TRBV9
j_call: TRBJ2-1
cdr3_nt: TGTGCCAGCAGCCCACAGGGTGGCTCCTACAATGAGCAGTTCTTC
cdr3_aa: CASSPQGGSYNEQFF

clone_size: many
d_call: -
v_call: TRBV28
j_call: TRBJ1-1
cdr3_nt: TGTGCCAGCAGTTTGGCGGGTGGAGCTTTCTTT
cdr3_aa: CASSLAGGAFF

clone_size: many
d_call: -
v_call: TRBV11-2
j_call: TRBJ2-1
cdr3_nt: TGTGCCAGCAGACCCACGGGCGTAAATGAGCAGTTCTTC
cdr3_aa: CASRPTGVNEQFF

clone_size: few
d_call: -
v_call: TRBV9
j_call: TRBJ1-5
cdr3_nt: TGTGCCAGCAGCGCAGGACGGGCCACAGGGCAGCCCCAGCATTTT
cdr3_aa: CASSAGRATGQPQHF

clone_size: many
d_call: TRBD2
v_call: TRBV27
j_call: TRBJ2-5
cdr3_nt: TGTGCCAGCAGTCCCGGGACTAGAGAGACCCAGTACTTC
cdr3_aa: CASSPGTRETQYF